Described below is a single T cell receptor (beta chain) sequence and its context. The V and J ends lost 5 bases and 4 bases respectively, with 17 bases between them. The CDR3 runs to 15 residues. The V gene's germline CDR1 is MNHEY and CDR2 SMNVEV (reference sequence). This record belongs to a study of blood T cell repertoires in COVID-19. Study details: Acute and convalescent COVID-19 specimens originated in the United States, Italy and Spain. T cells, B-cell-depleted T cells, or PBMCs supplied cDNA or gDNA.

In the authors' workflow: From reference gene primer amplification, estimates of nucleated cell counts were derived. The method was immunoSEQ multiplex PCR; TCRdb's version includes in-frame clones alone and lacks a portion of them. From that table come the V and J calls and clone size; the DNA was used to work out D and trimming. In the table there are about 200,000 clones, about 80% of which are singletons. This sequence originates from a woman in her forties with active or convalescent COVID-19. The sample taken for sequencing was peripheral blood. This chain links TRBV27 with TRBJ1-2; D remains unclear. The DNA of the CDR3 is TGTGCCAGCAGTCTCGGGGTTGGGCGGAGCTATGGCTACACCTTC. Translated, it gives CASSLGVGRSYGYTF.